A single sample is the source of the 29 T cell receptor beta chains below, sequenced in a study of siplizumab effects on memory and regulatory T cells. Assay used: immunoSEQ multiplex PCR; TCRdb lists only in-frame clones, some missing. Found here are tens of thousands of clones, 87% of them singletons; the top ten hold roughly 0.35%. Sample: naive CD8+ T cells sorted from blood. The receptors were sampled from a human donor in good health.

The rearrangement uses TRBV5-1 and TRBJ2-7; maybe TRBD1 (6 bases). V lost 1 base and J 4 bases, leaving 12 bases between the germline ends. The CDR3 consists of 14 residues. The germline V gene encodes CDR1 SGHRS and CDR2 YFSETQ. CDR3 bases: TGCGCCAGCAGCTTGACAGACAGGTCTTACGAGCAGTACTTC. This encodes CASSLTDRSYEQYF.

The chain couples TRBV11-2 to TRBJ1-2; D gene ambiguous. V was shortened by 1 base and J by 0 bases, with 6 bases between the two germline ends. Germline CDR1 SGHAT, CDR2 FQNNGV. The CDR3 is 14 amino acids. This CDR3 is CASSLGGPNYGYTF. CDR3 nucleotide sequence: TGTGCCAGCAGCTTAGGAGGGCCTAACTATGGCTACACCTTC.

In the case of this clone: Other DNA sequences in this sample translate to the same CDR3. V gene TRBV4-1 combines with J gene TRBJ1-1; D uncertain. V gave up 4 bases and J gave up 1 base, with 4 bases separating them. This CDR3 has 12 amino acids. CDR1 is MGHRA and CDR2 is YSYEKL in the germline V gene. The CDR3 reads CASSLGNTEAFF. The CDR3 bases are TGCGCCAGCAGCCTCGGGAACACTGAAGCTTTCTTT.

This chain links TRBV7-3 with TRBJ2-2, with D possibly being TRBD1 (5 bases). Trimming left V 5 bases short and J 4 bases short, with 11 bases between. The CDR3 has 14 amino acids. Germline V gene sequence: CDR1 SGHTA, CDR2 FQGTGA. As DNA, the CDR3 is TGTGCCAGCAGCCCCCCAGGGTTCACCGGGGAGCTGTTTTTT. Its protein is CASSPPGFTGELFF.

The chain joins TRBV2 to TRBJ1-3; D gene uncertain. The CDR3 contains 17 residues. Trimming removed 3 bases from V and 0 bases from J, with 15 bases in between. The germline V gene has CDR1 SNHLY and CDR2 FYNNEI. CDR3 coding DNA: TGTGCCAGCAGTGACGCGGCAGAAAAGCCCTCTGGAAACACCATATATTTT. Residues: CASSDAAEKPSGNTIYF.

The CDR3 sequence: CATSRGRAGSYNEQFF. CDR3 sequence (DNA): TGTGCCACCAGCAGAGGAAGAGCGGGAAGCTACAATGAGCAGTTCTTC. The J gene is TRBJ2-1, the V gene TRBV15; 7 positions agree with TRBD2. This CDR3 region has 16 residues. CDR1 LNHNV and CDR2 YYDKDF come from the germline V gene (reference sequence). J was trimmed by 3 bases and V by 1 base; bases with no gene match: 6.

The rearrangement links TRBV9 to TRBJ2-1; TRBD2 matches at 10 bases. V lost 0 bases and J lost 0; bases outside the gene matches: 6. CDR1 SGDLS and CDR2 YYNGEE come from the germline V gene. The CDR3 is 18 amino acids. In DNA, the CDR3 is TGTGCCAGCAGCGTAGAAGCGGGAGGGTCAATCTCCTACAATGAGCAGTTCTTC. Translated: CASSVEAGGSISYNEQFF.

CDR3 region: CASSTGAGEAFF. The CDR3 nucleotides read TGTGCCAGTAGTACAGGGGCAGGTGAAGCTTTCTTT. The chain recombines TRBV19 with TRBJ1-1; the D gene is possibly TRBD1 (6 bases). The V end lost 4 bases, the J end lost 7 bases, and 10 bases lay between the germline ends. Per the germline V gene, CDR1 is LNHDA and CDR2 is SQIVND (reference sequence). The CDR3 loop spans 12 amino acids.

V is TRBV19 and J is TRBJ1-1; D is uncertain. The CDR3 contains 16 residues. V was clipped by 7 bases and J by 0 bases, with 18 bases between them. Germline V CDR1 and CDR2: LNHDA, SQIVND (reference sequence). The CDR3 reads CASNPGGYYLNTEAFF. The DNA for the CDR3 is TGTGCCAGTAACCCGGGCGGGTACTATCTGAACACTGAAGCTTTCTTT.

This chain joins TRBV11-2 and TRBJ1-1; D gene uncertain. V was trimmed by 7 bases and J by 3 bases, leaving 18 bases between them. The CDR3 length is 15 residues. The V gene's germline CDR1 is SGHAT and CDR2 FQNNGV. The CDR3 sequence is CASTLGYRPDTEAFF. CDR3 DNA sequence: TGTGCCAGCACCCTTGGCTACAGACCCGACACTGAAGCTTTCTTT.

The V and J genes are TRBV27 and TRBJ2-5; TRBD1 might be the D (5 bases). This CDR3 is 16 amino acids long. With 0 bases removed from V and 5 bases from J, the gap between germline ends came to 16 bases. Germline CDR1 MNHEY, CDR2 SMNVEV (reference sequence). The CDR3 DNA reads TGTGCCAGCAGTTTATCGCCCTTGACAGTTGTCGAGACCCAGTACTTC. Protein: CASSLSPLTVVETQYF.

The J gene is TRBJ1-6, the V gene TRBV6-1; TRBD1 matches 7 bases. The ends lost 7 bases at V and 9 bases at J; junction bases unmatched: 6. Germline values: CDR1 MNHNS, CDR2 SASEGT. The CDR3 is made up of 13 amino acids. The CDR3 DNA follows: TGTGCCAGCATCGGGGACAGCGGTTCACCCCTCCACTTT. Translating it yields CASIGDSGSPLHF.

The J gene is TRBJ1-1, the V gene TRBV7-9, with 11 bases that match TRBD1. Germline-derived CDR1 and CDR2 are SEHNR and FQNEAQ (reference sequence). V lost 6 bases and J lost 5; bases outside the gene matches: 8. This CDR3 has 15 amino acids. CDR3 nucleotide sequence: TGTGCCAGCAGATCCACCGGGACAGGGGGAACTGAAGCTTTCTTT. It is translated as CASRSTGTGGTEAFF.

This clone is a singleton in its sample. CDR3 nucleotide sequence: TGTGCCAGCAGCTTAGTTGCAGGCGACTATAGCAATCAGCCCCAGCATTTT. Translated, it gives CASSLVAGDYSNQPQHF. This chain uses TRBV7-6 with TRBJ1-5; D gene uncertain. The CDR3 is 17 residues long. The germline V gene has CDR1 SGHVS and CDR2 FNYEAQ. The ends were cut back, 1 base at V and 0 bases at J, with 13 bases in the middle.

This clone was detected only once. The chain couples TRBV7-6 to TRBJ2-3, with D unresolved. This CDR3 is built from 14 residues. V lost 3 bases and J 0 bases, leaving 7 bases between the germline ends. Germline CDR1 reads SGHVS; CDR2 reads FNYEAQ. DNA for the CDR3: TGTGCCAGCAGCTTCGGCGGAAGCACAGATACGCAGTATTTT. Residues: CASSFGGSTDTQYF.

V gene TRBV29-1 combines with J gene TRBJ2-3; perhaps TRBD1 as D (5 bases). This CDR3 has 15 residues. CDR1 and CDR2 (germline): SQVTM, ANQGSEA. With 0 bases removed from V and 0 bases from J, the gap between germline ends came to 10 bases. CDR3 coding DNA: TGCAGCGTTGAAGATGAGAGACAGAGCACAGATACGCAGTATTTT. Translation gives CSVEDERQSTDTQYF.

This clone occurred once. The V call is TRBV13, the J call TRBJ2-7; 8 bases match TRBD2. Trimming cost V 7 bases and J 0 bases; bases outside gene matches: 2. Germline-derived CDR1 and CDR2 are PRHDT and FYEKMQ (reference sequence). The CDR3 has 13 residues. The CDR3 DNA reads TGTGCCAGCACAAGCGGGAGCTCCTACGAGCAGTACTTC. Amino acids: CASTSGSSYEQYF.

V gene TRBV9 combines with J gene TRBJ1-1; 7 bases are a match to TRBD1. Germline V gene sequence: CDR1 SGDLS, CDR2 YYNGEE. With V trimmed by 0 bases and J by 0 bases, 8 bases remained unmatched. CDR3 length: 17 residues. CDR3 amino acids: CASSVVEGGGLNTEAFF. The CDR3 bases are TGTGCCAGCAGCGTAGTCGAAGGGGGCGGATTGAACACTGAAGCTTTCTTT.

This sequence joins TRBV7-2 and TRBJ1-5, with D hard to call. CDR3 size: 16 residues. CDR1 and CDR2 (germline): SGHTA, FQGNSA. The V end lost 1 base, the J end lost 4 bases, and 14 bases lay between the germline ends. CDR3 amino acids: CASSLGTPVWNQPQHF. The CDR3 DNA sequence: TGTGCCAGCAGCTTAGGTACACCTGTCTGGAATCAGCCCCAGCATTTT.

This chain joins TRBV25-1 and TRBJ2-1; D not certain. CDR3 size: 16 residues. Germline CDR1 is MGHDK and CDR2 is SYGVNS. V was cut by 1 base and J by 2 bases, with 12 bases left in between. CDR3 sequence: CASSELYLDPYNEQFF. Here the CDR3 DNA reads TGTGCCAGCAGTGAATTATACCTGGATCCCTACAATGAGCAGTTCTTC.

The sample holds one count of this clone. V and J are TRBV4-1 and TRBJ2-1, with D possibly TRBD1 on 5 matching bases. The CDR3 covers 14 residues. The V end lost 0 bases, the J end lost 3 bases, and 6 bases lay between the germline ends. Germline assignment: CDR1 MGHRA and CDR2 YSYEKL. In nucleotides, the CDR3 is TGCGCCAGCAGCCAAGAAACAGGCTACAATGAGCAGTTCTTC. Translating gives CASSQETGYNEQFF.

This rearrangement joins TRBV27 to TRBJ1-1; the D gene is possibly TRBD1 (6 bases). Germline-derived CDR1 and CDR2 are MNHEY and SMNVEV (reference sequence). V lost 5 bases and J lost 5, with 12 bases in between. CDR3 size: 13 residues. The CDR3 region is CASSLTGKTEAFF. Written as DNA, the CDR3 is TGTGCCAGCAGTCTGACAGGCAAAACTGAAGCTTTCTTT.

V usage is TRBV5-6 and J usage is TRBJ2-7, with TRBD1 matching 10 bases. Germline loops: CDR1 SGHDT, CDR2 YYEEEE. The CDR3 length is 17 residues. The junction had 13 bases not matched to a gene; V was cut back by 4 bases and J by 3 bases. Written as DNA, the CDR3 is TGTGCCAGCAGCCCTCCACACCGGGACAGGGGCATCTACGAGCAGTACTTC. Translating it yields CASSPPHRDRGIYEQYF.

The J gene is TRBJ2-3, the V gene TRBV6-5; D unclear. The CDR3 has 15 residues. CDR1 MNHEY and CDR2 SVGAGI come from the germline V gene. Trimming cost V 0 bases and J 5 bases, with 12 bases left between them. The CDR3 reads CASSYSWQALDTQYF. The CDR3 DNA is TGTGCCAGCAGTTACTCCTGGCAGGCTCTAGATACGCAGTATTTT.

V and J are TRBV6-5 and TRBJ1-5; a possible D gene is TRBD1 (5 bases). The V gene lost 2 bases and the J gene lost 10 bases, with 12 bases spanning the gap. CDR3 length: 13 amino acids. From germline, CDR1 is MNHEY and CDR2 SVGAGI. The CDR3 DNA is TGTGCCAGCAGTTACCGGGGGTTCGGACCCCAGCATTTT. Encoded protein: CASSYRGFGPQHF.

The gene calls are TRBV7-9 and TRBJ2-1; no definite D call. This CDR3 has 13 amino acids. Germline V gives CDR1 SEHNR, CDR2 FQNEAQ (reference sequence). The V gene lost 5 bases and the J gene lost 7 bases, with 12 bases spanning the gap. The CDR3 sequence is CASSILGGNEQFF. CDR3 nucleotides: TGTGCCAGCAGCATTTTAGGTGGAAATGAGCAGTTCTTC.

This clone was seen a few times. The chain joins TRBV19 to TRBJ1-1, with D uncertain. The ends were cut back, 3 bases at V and 4 bases at J, with 12 bases in the middle. The germline CDR1 and CDR2 sequences are LNHDA and SQIVND (reference sequence). CDR3 size: 14 residues. The CDR3 DNA reads as TGTGCCAGTAGTATCATTACCCGAAGCACTGAAGCTTTCTTT. It specifies CASSIITRSTEAFF.

The genes are TRBV5-1 and TRBJ2-7; perhaps TRBD2 as D (5 bases). This CDR3 is built from 14 residues. The V gene lost 2 bases and the J gene lost 0 bases, with 9 bases spanning the gap. CDR1 and CDR2 from the germline V gene are SGHRS and YFSETQ. The CDR3, as DNA: TGCGCCAGCAGCTTAGAGGGAAACTCCTACGAGCAGTACTTC. This codes for CASSLEGNSYEQYF.

This clone was found once. V usage is TRBV5-1 and J usage is TRBJ2-5, with 7 positions matching TRBD1. The CDR3 covers 16 residues. CDR1 is SGHRS, CDR2 YFSETQ, per germline. J gave up 5 bases and V 2 bases, and 12 bases lay outside the gene matches. In nucleotides, the CDR3 is TGCGCCAGCAGCTTAGATCCAGGGGGTAATTTGGAGACCCAGTACTTC. Translating gives CASSLDPGGNLETQYF. The full variable domain, its missing parts supplied by reference TRBV5-1 and TRBJ2-5, is KAGVTQTPRYLIKTRGQQVTLSCSPISGHRSVSWYQQTPGQGLQFLFEYFSETQRNKGNFPGRFSGRQFSNSRSEMNVSTLELGDSALYLCASSLDPGGNLETQYFGPGTRLLVL.